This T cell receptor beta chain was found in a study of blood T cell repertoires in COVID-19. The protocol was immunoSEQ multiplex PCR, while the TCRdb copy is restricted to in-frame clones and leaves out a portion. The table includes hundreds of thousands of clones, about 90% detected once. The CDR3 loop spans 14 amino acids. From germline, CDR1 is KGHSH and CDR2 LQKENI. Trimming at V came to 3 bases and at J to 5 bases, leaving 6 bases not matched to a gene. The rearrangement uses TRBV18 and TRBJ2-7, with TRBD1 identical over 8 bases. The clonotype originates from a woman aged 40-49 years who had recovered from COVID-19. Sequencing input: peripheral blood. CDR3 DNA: TGTGCCAGCTCACCGTCCAGGGGGCAGCACGAGCAGTACTTC. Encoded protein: CASSPSRGQHEQYF.